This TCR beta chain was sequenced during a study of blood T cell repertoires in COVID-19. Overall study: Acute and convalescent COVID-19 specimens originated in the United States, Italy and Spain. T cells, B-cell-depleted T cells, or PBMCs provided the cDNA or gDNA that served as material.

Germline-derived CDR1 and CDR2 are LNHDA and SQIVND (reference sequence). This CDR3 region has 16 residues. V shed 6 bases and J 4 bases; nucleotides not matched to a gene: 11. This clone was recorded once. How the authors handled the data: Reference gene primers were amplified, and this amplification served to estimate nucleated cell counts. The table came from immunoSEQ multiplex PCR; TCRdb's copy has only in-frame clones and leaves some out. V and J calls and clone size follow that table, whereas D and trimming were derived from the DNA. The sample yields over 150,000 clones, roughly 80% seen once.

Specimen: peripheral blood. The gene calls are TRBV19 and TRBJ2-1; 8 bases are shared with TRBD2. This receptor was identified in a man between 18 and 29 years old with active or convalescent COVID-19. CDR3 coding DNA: TGTGCCAGTAGCCCTTTAGCGGGACCCCTTTACAATGAGCAGTTCTTC. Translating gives CASSPLAGPLYNEQFF.